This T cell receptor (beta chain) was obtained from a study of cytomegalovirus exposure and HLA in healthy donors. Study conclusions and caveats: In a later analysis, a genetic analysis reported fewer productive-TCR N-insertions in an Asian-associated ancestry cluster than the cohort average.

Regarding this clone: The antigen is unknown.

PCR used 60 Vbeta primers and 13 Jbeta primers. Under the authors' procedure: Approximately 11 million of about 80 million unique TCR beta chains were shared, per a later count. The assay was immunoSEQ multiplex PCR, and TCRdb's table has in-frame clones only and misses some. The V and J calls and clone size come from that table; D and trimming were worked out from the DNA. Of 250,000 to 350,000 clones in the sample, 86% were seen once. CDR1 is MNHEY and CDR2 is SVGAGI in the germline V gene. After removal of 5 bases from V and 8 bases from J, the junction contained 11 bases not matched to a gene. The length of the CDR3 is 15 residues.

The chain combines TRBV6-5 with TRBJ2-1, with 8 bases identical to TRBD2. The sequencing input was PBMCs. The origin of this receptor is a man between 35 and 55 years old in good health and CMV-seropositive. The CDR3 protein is CASSTLTGGGDEQFF. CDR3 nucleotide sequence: TGTGCCAGCAGTACCCTCACGGGAGGGGGAGATGAGCAGTTCTTC.